This T cell receptor beta chain stems from a study of control samples from healthy donors and cancer patients. The V gene lost 2 bases and the J gene lost 5 bases, with 12 bases spanning the gap. Germline values: CDR1 KGHSH, CDR2 LQKENI. The CDR3 spans 14 residues. This table comes from immunoSEQ multiplex PCR, and its TCRdb copy is limited to in-frame clones, with some not included. The sample carries 90,000 to 150,000 clones, 88% recorded once. This receptor was identified in a man between 40 and 49 years old in good health. This chain uses TRBV18 with TRBJ1-1; D might be TRBD1 (6 bases). The sample was blood. The CDR3 sequence: CASSPGTGRTEAFF. In nucleotides, the CDR3 is TGTGCCAGCTCACCAGGTACAGGGCGAACTGAAGCTTTCTTT.